Included here is one T cell receptor beta chain sequence, with context. Its antigen is undetermined. This sample was taken from a study of T cell repertoires in cytomegalovirus infection. Study at large: The authors used CMV epitopes that were HLA-C-restricted (recently identified) and HLA-B-restricted (well studied).

Whole-study results and caveats: Frequencies of public TCR beta families were cumulated, and this identified carriers of CMV plus the relevant HLA. The study found HLA-C-restricted CMV-specific TCR beta clonotypes dominating the ex vivo response.

Each CDR3 protein is one row after TCRdb ran MiXCR on the reads. The data show about 310,000 distinct CDR3 sequences, 20% to 30% seen once. Here the sequenced sample was cultured PBMCs, taken from culture after CMV antigen stimulation. This TCR was sampled from a human donor in good health (CMV status not recorded). Some clones in this sample may be carry-over from other donors' samples.

CDR3 protein: CATSREGLAGTDTQYF. The CDR3 nucleotides are TGTGCCACCAGCAGAGAAGGACTAGCGGGCACAGATACGCAGTATTTT. This chain joins TRBV15 and TRBJ2-3, with 10 bases that match TRBD2. Germline V lookup: CDR1 LNHNV, CDR2 YYDKDF (reference sequence). The V and J ends lost 0 bases and 1 base, in that order; junction bases with no gene match: 1. The CDR3 consists of 16 residues.